The T cell receptor (beta chain) under discussion was sequenced for a study of blood T cell repertoires in COVID-19. Study as a whole: From T cells, B-cell-depleted T cells, or PBMCs came the material, which was cDNA or gDNA.

Profiling relied on immunoSEQ multiplex PCR, and the TCRdb table lists in-frame clones only, not all of them. The sample carries 220,000 or so clones, 82% recorded once. In germline, CDR1 is DFQATT, CDR2 SNEGSKA (reference sequence). The CDR3 runs to 11 residues. V dropped 2 bases and J dropped 7 bases, with 6 bases sitting between them. The chain links TRBV20-1 to TRBJ2-1; D might be TRBD1 (6 bases). The TCR was taken from a woman of 80 years or more with acute or convalescent COVID-19. The sample consisted of peripheral blood. CDR3 protein: CSARQGNEQFF. In DNA form, the CDR3 reads TGCAGTGCTAGACAGGGGAATGAGCAGTTCTTC.